This T cell receptor (beta chain) was captured by sequencing in a study of beta chain features in type 1 diabetes. This CDR3 contains 17 residues. Germline V gene sequence: CDR1 SGHNT, CDR2 YYREEE (reference sequence). The J segment lost 5 bases and the V segment lost 6 bases, leaving 18 bases of the junction unmatched. Study-wide results and limits: Naive, central memory and regulatory TCRB repertoires appeared more similar among patients than healthy donors.

A note on this clone: The antigen remains undetermined.

cDNA synthesis used the whole RNA isolate, giving expressed TCRB sequences. TCRdb's copy holds only in-frame clones and misses some; the assay was immunoSEQ multiplex PCR. Here the sample spans some 99,000 clones, almost 40% being singletons. Sequencing was carried out using stem cell memory CD4+ T cells from blood. The rearrangement joins TRBV5-4 to TRBJ2-7; 9 nucleotides line up with TRBD1. The sequence came from a woman aged 18 to 35 in good health. CDR3 coding DNA: TGTGCCAGCACTCCAACAGGGGGCTCCCTCTCTCGGAACGAGCAGTACTTC. Protein sequence: CASTPTGGSLSRNEQYF.